The entry below gives a single T cell receptor beta chain sequence along with its context. The antigen is not known. This record comes from a study of shared clonotypes between healthy human individuals. The table came from immunoSEQ multiplex PCR; TCRdb's copy has only in-frame clones and leaves some out. Of 600,000 to 800,000 clones listed, just under 75% are singletons. General study results and limits: Relative to their counterparts shared across all four donors, non-shared clonotypes exhibited diminished generation probabilities. Between a few donors, naive CD4 clonotypes were shared at a level of around 5.1%.

Germline V gene data show CDR1 as SGHRS and CDR2 as YFSETQ. The CDR3 contains 15 residues. Trimming took 3 bases from V and 5 from J, leaving 18 bases between them. Sequences were obtained from memory CD4+ T cells sorted from blood. Subset: CD45RA-negative fraction. This receptor was taken from a woman in her 30s in good health. V usage is TRBV5-1 and J usage is TRBJ2-7, with a weak D call TRBD2 (6 bases). CDR3 in amino acids: CASSSSPGEVHEQYF. CDR3 DNA sequence: TGCGCCAGCAGCTCCTCCCCGGGAGAAGTCCACGAGCAGTACTTC.